These 15 T cell receptor beta chains share one sample of origin, sequenced in a study of Ad26.COV2.S vaccination and SARS-CoV-2 variants. TCRdb keeps only in-frame clones here, not all; method: immunoSEQ multiplex PCR. The sample records around 320,000 clones, around 84% being singletons. Noted treatment: over 15 received Ad26.COV2.S at low or high dose, single or two shots; five or six received placebo; per-sample allocation not given. After the first vaccine or placebo injection, samples were drawn on day 63. Sample: peripheral blood, taken in a trial of Ad26.COV2.S vaccine versus placebo. These receptors originate from a person aged 18-60 years who received the Ad26.COV2.S COVID-19 vaccine or a placebo.

A few counts support this clone. The chain joins TRBV21-1 to TRBJ1-2; the listed D gene, TRBD1, was not tested against the DNA. TRBV21-1 has pseudogene status. The CDR3 is 20 amino acids. The CDR3 loop is CASSDRTGGVHRVPNYGYTF. For the CDR3, the DNA is TGTGCCAGCAGCGACCGGACAGGGGGCGTTCACCGGGTCCCTAACTATGGCTACACCTTC.

V is TRBV18 and J is TRBJ2-3; the match to TRBD2 covers 7 bases. Losses at the gene ends were 2 bases for V and 6 bases for J; bases not matched to a gene: 2. Germline CDR1 KGHSH, CDR2 LQKENI. The CDR3 is 13 amino acids. In nucleotides, the CDR3 is TGTGCCAGCTCACCAAACGGGGGGGATACGCAGTATTTT. Its translation: CASSPNGGDTQYF.

V and J are TRBV18 and TRBJ1-2; D is uncertain. The CDR3 extends over 14 amino acids. Germline V gene lookup returns CDR1 KGHSH and CDR2 LQKENI. V was shortened by 3 bases and J by 3 bases, with 11 bases between the two germline ends. CDR3 in DNA: TGTGCCAGCTCACCCCGCGCGAGCGACTATGGCTACACCTTC. Its translation is CASSPRASDYGYTF.

The chain carries TRBV28 and TRBJ2-1, with 16 bases aligning to TRBD2. The V segment lost 5 bases and the J segment 9 bases; nucleotides outside the gene matches: 7. This CDR3 is built from 16 residues. Per the germline V gene, CDR1 is MDHEN and CDR2 is SYDVKM. CDR3 sequence: CASSRSGLAGGREQFF. Written as DNA, the CDR3 is TGTGCCAGCAGTAGATCGGGACTAGCGGGGGGGCGTGAGCAGTTCTTC.

This chain connects TRBV5-6 to TRBJ2-2; D not resolved. The CDR3 consists of 16 residues. The ends were cut back, 3 bases at V and 0 bases at J, with 12 bases in the middle. Germline values: CDR1 SGHDT, CDR2 YYEEEE. The CDR3 DNA reads as TGTGCCAGCAGCTATCGAGGAATCGCGAACACCGGGGAGCTGTTTTTT. This translates into CASSYRGIANTGELFF.

This chain uses TRBV7-9 with TRBJ1-6; D remains unclear. CDR1 SEHNR and CDR2 FQNEAQ come from the germline V gene (reference sequence). V dropped 5 bases and J dropped 7 bases, with 6 bases sitting between them. The CDR3 contains 12 residues. CDR3 sequence (DNA): TGTGCCAGCAGCCTAATGAATTCACCCCTCCACTTT. As protein: CASSLMNSPLHF.

The chain joins TRBV5-6 to TRBJ1-3, with a possible D match to TRBD1 (5 bases). This CDR3 comprises 14 residues. CDR1 SGHDT and CDR2 YYEEEE come from the germline V gene. V lost 4 bases and J 9 bases, leaving 17 bases between the germline ends. CDR3 nucleotide sequence: TGTGCCAGCAGCCGGCAGGGCCCGGCCGGCACCATATATTTT. It translates to CASSRQGPAGTIYF.

V and J are TRBV27 and TRBJ1-2; 10 bases agree with TRBD1. The trim removed 6 bases at V and 5 bases at J, leaving 6 bases unmatched. The CDR3 covers 14 residues. Per germline, CDR1 MNHEY and CDR2 SMNVEV (reference sequence). The CDR3 DNA sequence: TGTGCCAGCAGACCCTGGACAGGGGGGTATGGCTACACCTTC. Protein sequence: CASRPWTGGYGYTF.

The V gene is TRBV29-1, the J gene TRBJ2-1; weak D call: TRBD2 (6 bases). Trimming removed 3 bases at V and 4 bases at J, with 13 bases between. CDR1 SQVTM and CDR2 ANQGSEA come from the germline V gene. The CDR3 sequence is 14 residues long. This CDR3 reads CSVDRGRRYNEQFF. The CDR3 DNA sequence: TGCAGCGTTGATCGGGGGAGAAGGTACAATGAGCAGTTCTTC.

The chain has TRBV5-4 and TRBJ1-2, with 7 bases aligning to TRBD1. Trimming removed 4 bases from V and 1 base from J; junction bases left unmatched: 10. From germline, CDR1 is SGHNT and CDR2 YYREEE (reference sequence). This CDR3 is 16 amino acids long. CDR3 coding DNA: TGTGCCAGCAGCCTTGAGACAGGGCCAAATAACTATGGCTACACCTTC. This gives the protein CASSLETGPNNYGYTF.

The genes are TRBV5-6 and TRBJ2-5; D is unresolved. Trimming stripped 5 bases from V and 2 bases from J, with 10 bases between. The germline V gene encodes CDR1 SGHDT and CDR2 YYEEEE. The CDR3 has 13 residues. The chain's CDR3 is CASRKTAQETQYF. In DNA form, the CDR3 reads TGTGCCAGCAGGAAGACTGCTCAAGAGACCCAGTACTTC.

V is TRBV5-1 and J is TRBJ1-2; D is perhaps TRBD1 (5 bases). V lost 4 bases and J 0 bases, leaving 19 bases between the germline ends. Germline lookup yields CDR1 SGHRS and CDR2 YFSETQ. The CDR3 spans 17 residues. The CDR3 spells CASSPEPGRQTNYGYTF. The DNA of the CDR3 is TGCGCCAGCAGCCCCGAGCCGGGACGGCAGACTAACTATGGCTACACCTTC. Complete variable domain (other parts from reference TRBV5-1 and TRBJ1-2): KAGVTQTPRYLIKTRGQQVTLSCSPISGHRSVSWYQQTPGQGLQFLFEYFSETQRNKGNFPGRFSGRQFSNSRSEMNVSTLELGDSALYLCASSPEPGRQTNYGYTFGSGTRLTVV.

This sequence joins TRBV19 and TRBJ1-3, with D possibly matching TRBD1 (6 bases). V was trimmed by 7 bases and J by 1 base, leaving 17 bases between them. Germline V gene data show CDR1 as LNHDA and CDR2 as SQIVND (reference sequence). This CDR3 spans 16 amino acids. CDR3 nucleotide sequence: TGTGCCAGTAACGGGAAAGGGGGAGCTTCTGGAAACACCATATATTTT. It specifies CASNGKGGASGNTIYF.

The rearrangement uses TRBV11-2 and TRBJ2-5; TRBD1 agrees at 9 bases. There are 16 residues in the CDR3. With V trimmed by 4 bases and J by 5 bases, 11 bases remained unmatched. CDR1 and CDR2 from the germline V gene are SGHAT and FQNNGV. CDR3 region: CASSSRGDRVIETQYF. Written as DNA, the CDR3 is TGTGCCAGCAGCTCTAGGGGGGACAGGGTCATCGAGACCCAGTACTTC.

This clone was observed a handful of times. The gene calls are TRBV7-2 and TRBJ1-2; 8 positions agree with TRBD1. Germline CDR1 is SGHTA and CDR2 is FQGNSA. The CDR3 totals 15 residues. Trimming at V came to 3 bases and at J to 4 bases, leaving 7 bases not matched to a gene. As DNA, the CDR3 is TGTGCCAGCAGCTTGCAGGACAGGGCCGCCTATGGCTACACCTTC. Its protein is CASSLQDRAAYGYTF.